Detailed here is one T cell receptor (beta chain). Its antigen is as yet unknown. TCRdb ran MiXCR on the 5' RACE reads and lists one entry per CDR3 protein. This table has about 53,000 distinct CDR3 sequences, approximately 17% appearing once. The CDR3 extends over 17 amino acids. V was shortened by 2 bases and J by 4 bases, with 17 bases between the two germline ends. Per the germline V gene, CDR1 is SGHVS and CDR2 is FQNEAQ. The unsorted libraries originated from 2 million PBMCs kept at -80 C. This record belongs to a study of neurological immune-mediated disorders. Findings and limits, study-wide: Multiple sclerosis was found to have the least TCR clonal expansion, below healthy controls, and HTLV-1-associated myelopathy the most.

This receptor was obtained from a man aged 55-75 years in good health. The V gene is TRBV7-8, the J gene TRBJ2-2; D not resolved. Material for sequencing was PBMCs. In nucleotides, the CDR3 is TGTGCCAGCAGCTTAAAATCGCTTACCTGGCCCACCGGGGAGCTGTTTTTT. As protein: CASSLKSLTWPTGELFF.